This T cell receptor (beta chain) is drawn from a study of long-term antiretroviral therapy in people with HIV. The study's findings and limits: Clonal expansions arising prior to ART prevailed in the repertoire at every time point. CDR3 length ranges were narrower in HIV repertoires than in controls. Post-treatment diversity went higher with ART but stayed below transplant donor controls.

V shed 7 bases and J shed 0 bases, with 13 bases lying between them. This CDR3 is built from 15 residues. Germline V gives CDR1 MNHNS, CDR2 SASEGT. Comments on this clone: Antigen specificity is unknown.

It was version v3.0 of the immunoSEQ assay that was run at survey level. Generated by immunoSEQ multiplex PCR, the TCRdb table keeps only in-frame clones and is missing some. This table has 20,000 to 25,000 clones, around 69% appearing once. This specimen was unsorted PBMCs, taken approximately 1.8 years before starting antiretroviral therapy. The J gene is TRBJ2-4, the V gene TRBV6-1; possibly TRBD1 for D (7 bases). The sequence came from a woman in her thirties or forties with HIV. The CDR3 bases are TGTGCCAGCATCGCGGGACAGCGAGCCAAAAACATTCAGTACTTC. It codes for CASIAGQRAKNIQYF.